The source of this TCR beta chain is a study of shared T cell receptors in the human thymus. The V and J ends lost 4 bases and 3 bases, in that order; junction bases with no gene match: 7. The CDR3 is 16 amino acids. The germline V gene encodes CDR1 SGDLS and CDR2 YYNGEE. Sequenced by immunoSEQ multiplex PCR; TCRdb stores in-frame clones only, minus some. The data contain 500,000 to 750,000 clones, around 89% of them singletons. These records were also assigned to another study, of human thymus T cells. As that study records: Corrective cardiac operations yielded the resected thymus tissue.

This rearrangement joins TRBV9 to TRBJ2-2, with 9 bases aligning to TRBD1. Sequenced input: thymocytes. This clonotype originated in a boy less than two years old with a congenital heart defect. CDR3 DNA sequence: TGTGCCAGCAGCCCCAGGACAGGGGACGACACCGGGGAGCTGTTTTTT. Translation: CASSPRTGDDTGELFF.